A single sample is the source of the 5 T cell receptor beta chains below, sequenced in a study of T cell repertoires in cytomegalovirus infection. One entry per CDR3 protein results from TCRdb running MiXCR on the reads. The table lists approximately 990,000 distinct CDR3 sequences, approximately 32% of them singletons. The antigens these receptors bind are not known. The specimen comprised cultured CD8+ T cells from PBMCs, sampled from culture after CMV antigen stimulation. Receptors were obtained from a human donor in good health (CMV status not recorded). Some clones in this sample may be carry-over from other donors' samples.

This clonotype was found many times. The rearrangement joins TRBV7-2 to TRBJ2-5; D is unclear. CDR3 length equals 15 residues. Germline V gene lookup returns CDR1 SGHTA and CDR2 FQGNSA. Trimming took off 4 bases at V and 4 bases at J, with 16 bases between the two ends. The CDR3 DNA follows: TGTGCCAGCAGCTCATCAGAGCGCTTCGGAGAGACCCAGTACTTC. Translated: CASSSSERFGETQYF.

This clonotype was recorded a few times. The V gene is TRBV7-3, the J gene TRBJ2-3; TRBD1 or TRBD2 may be the D gene (5 bases each). The CDR3 extends over 16 amino acids. CDR1 and CDR2 from the germline V gene are SGHTA and FQGTGA. V was shortened by 4 bases and J by 5 bases, with 19 bases between the two germline ends. The CDR3 DNA is TGTGCCAGCAGCTCTTTGGGGCGGGCCCGCGGAGATACGCAGTATTTT. Translating it yields CASSSLGRARGDTQYF.

This rearrangement joins TRBV4-3 to TRBJ2-6; D gene unclear. The germline V and J ends were trimmed by 1 base and 10 bases, with 11 bases remaining between them. The CDR3 covers 14 residues. CDR1 is LGHNA and CDR2 is YSLEER in the germline V gene. CDR3 DNA sequence: TGCGCCAGCAGCCAAGCCCATGCAAAAAACGTCCTGACTTTC. Translating it yields CASSQAHAKNVLTF.

This clonotype has only a few counts. The chain recombines TRBV20-1 with TRBJ2-7; TRBD2 is a possible D gene (5 bases). This CDR3 comprises 14 residues. V gave up 5 bases and J gave up 0 bases, with 14 bases separating them. The germline V gene has CDR1 DFQATT and CDR2 SNEGSKA (reference sequence). CDR3 sequence: CSAAGSVSSYEQYV. The CDR3 region has the DNA TGCAGTGCTGCCGGTAGCGTGAGCTCCTACGAGCAGTACGTC.

The chain joins TRBV6-1 to TRBJ2-1; 7 positions match TRBD1. Germline CDR1 MNHNS, CDR2 SASEGT. This CDR3 comprises 15 residues. After removal of 5 bases from V and 7 bases from J, the junction contained 11 bases not matched to a gene. The CDR3 loop reads CASSYRTGYENEQFF. The DNA of the CDR3 is TGTGCCAGCAGTTACCGGACAGGATACGAAAATGAGCAGTTCTTC.